Shown below are 2 T cell receptor beta chains from a single sample sequenced in a study of follicular helper T cells after annual influenza vaccination (dated by TCRdb to the late 2010s). Preparation of the library involved the immunoSEQ multiplex PCR assay. The clones in this table, taken by TCRdb from immuneACCESS, are in-frame only. Not every clone is retained; where verified, under half of the shortfall comes from an unresolved V gene, and the cause of the rest is unknown. This sample comprises a few thousand clones, approximately 83% of them detected only once. About 3.5% of the sample is held by the ten biggest clonotypes. The time point tag for this specimen amounts to: 2015-2016 season, pre-vaccination. The starting material was CXCR5+ CD38- circulating T follicular helper cells from blood, obtained on the day of influenza vaccination. The sample's cell subset or site label is to be understood as: circulating Tfh, non-naive CD4+CXCR5+PD-1+ (ICOS+CD38+ or ICOS-CD38-). Receptors were obtained from an adult who received the influenza vaccine.

V is TRBV5-1 and J is TRBJ1-5; no reliable D call. Germline-derived CDR1 and CDR2 are SGHRS and YFSETQ. This CDR3 is 13 amino acids long. V was clipped by 0 bases and J by 7 bases, with 8 bases between them. CDR3 amino acids: CASSLEGTQPQHF. In DNA form, the CDR3 reads TGCGCCAGCAGCTTGGAGGGAACGCAGCCCCAGCATTTT.

This chain joins TRBV5-1 and TRBJ2-3, with a weak D call TRBD2 (5 bases). Germline V gives CDR1 SGHRS, CDR2 YFSETQ. Trimming removed 2 bases at V and 4 bases at J, with 5 bases between. The CDR3 runs 12 residues. The CDR3 DNA reads as TGCGCCAGCAGCTTCGGGGCAGATACGCAGTATTTT. This codes for CASSFGADTQYF.